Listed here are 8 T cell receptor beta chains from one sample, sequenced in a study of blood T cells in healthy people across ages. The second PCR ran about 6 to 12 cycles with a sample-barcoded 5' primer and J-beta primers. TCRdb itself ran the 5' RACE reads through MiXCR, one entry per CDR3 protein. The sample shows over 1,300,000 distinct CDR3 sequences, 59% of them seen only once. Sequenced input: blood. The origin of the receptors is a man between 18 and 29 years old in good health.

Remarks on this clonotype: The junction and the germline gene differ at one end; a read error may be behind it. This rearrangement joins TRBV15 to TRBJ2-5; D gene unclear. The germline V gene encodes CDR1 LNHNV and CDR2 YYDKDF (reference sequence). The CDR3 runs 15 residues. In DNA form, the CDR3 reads TGTGCCACCAGCGGAGACGGAGCTCGCCAAGAGACCCAGTACTTC. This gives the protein CATSGDGARQETQYF.

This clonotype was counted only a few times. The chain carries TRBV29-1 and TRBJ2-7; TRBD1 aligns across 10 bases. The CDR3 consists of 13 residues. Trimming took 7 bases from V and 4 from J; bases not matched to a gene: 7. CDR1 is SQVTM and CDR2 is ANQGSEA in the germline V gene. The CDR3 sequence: CSALTGGRYEQYF. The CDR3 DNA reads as TGCAGCGCATTGACAGGGGGCAGGTACGAGCAGTACTTC.

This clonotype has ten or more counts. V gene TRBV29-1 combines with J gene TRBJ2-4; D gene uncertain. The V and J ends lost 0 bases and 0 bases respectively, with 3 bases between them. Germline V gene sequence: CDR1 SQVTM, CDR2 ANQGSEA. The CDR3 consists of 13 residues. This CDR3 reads CSVEDLAKNIQYF. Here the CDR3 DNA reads TGCAGCGTTGAAGATCTAGCCAAAAACATTCAGTACTTC.

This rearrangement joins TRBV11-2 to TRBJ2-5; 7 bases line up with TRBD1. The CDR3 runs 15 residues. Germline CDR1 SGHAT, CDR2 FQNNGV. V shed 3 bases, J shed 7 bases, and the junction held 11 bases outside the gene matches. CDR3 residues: CASSLPGQWYGTQYF. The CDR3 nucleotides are TGTGCCAGCAGCTTGCCGGGACAGTGGTATGGGACCCAGTACTTC.

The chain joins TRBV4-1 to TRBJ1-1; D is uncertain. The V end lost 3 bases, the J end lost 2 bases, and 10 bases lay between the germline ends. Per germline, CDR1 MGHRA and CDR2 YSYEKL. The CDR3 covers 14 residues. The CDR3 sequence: CASSHPSVNTEAFF. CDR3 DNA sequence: TGCGCCAGCAGCCACCCTTCGGTAAACACTGAAGCTTTCTTT.

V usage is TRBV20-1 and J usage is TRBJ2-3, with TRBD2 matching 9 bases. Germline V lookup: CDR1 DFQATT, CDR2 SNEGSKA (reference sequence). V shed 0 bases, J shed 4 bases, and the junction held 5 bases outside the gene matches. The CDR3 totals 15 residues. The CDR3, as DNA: TGCAGTGCTAGAGATCAGCGGGGGGTCTCAGATACGCAGTATTTT. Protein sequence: CSARDQRGVSDTQYF.

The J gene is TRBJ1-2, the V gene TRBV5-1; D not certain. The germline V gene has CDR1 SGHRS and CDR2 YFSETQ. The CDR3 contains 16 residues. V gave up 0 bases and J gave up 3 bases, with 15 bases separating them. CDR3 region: CASSLAGPPNDYGYTF. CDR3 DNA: TGCGCCAGCAGCTTGGCCGGGCCTCCAAATGACTATGGCTACACCTTC. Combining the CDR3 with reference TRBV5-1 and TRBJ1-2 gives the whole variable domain KAGVTQTPRYLIKTRGQQVTLSCSPISGHRSVSWYQQTPGQGLQFLFEYFSETQRNKGNFPGRFSGRQFSNSRSEMNVSTLELGDSALYLCASSLAGPPNDYGYTFGSGTRLTVV.

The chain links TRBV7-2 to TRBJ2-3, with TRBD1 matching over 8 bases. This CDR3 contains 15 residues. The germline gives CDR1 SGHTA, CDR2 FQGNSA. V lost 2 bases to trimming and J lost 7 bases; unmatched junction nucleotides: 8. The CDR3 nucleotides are TGTGCCAGCAGCTTATGGACAGGGAATCGGAATACGCAGTATTTT. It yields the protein CASSLWTGNRNTQYF.